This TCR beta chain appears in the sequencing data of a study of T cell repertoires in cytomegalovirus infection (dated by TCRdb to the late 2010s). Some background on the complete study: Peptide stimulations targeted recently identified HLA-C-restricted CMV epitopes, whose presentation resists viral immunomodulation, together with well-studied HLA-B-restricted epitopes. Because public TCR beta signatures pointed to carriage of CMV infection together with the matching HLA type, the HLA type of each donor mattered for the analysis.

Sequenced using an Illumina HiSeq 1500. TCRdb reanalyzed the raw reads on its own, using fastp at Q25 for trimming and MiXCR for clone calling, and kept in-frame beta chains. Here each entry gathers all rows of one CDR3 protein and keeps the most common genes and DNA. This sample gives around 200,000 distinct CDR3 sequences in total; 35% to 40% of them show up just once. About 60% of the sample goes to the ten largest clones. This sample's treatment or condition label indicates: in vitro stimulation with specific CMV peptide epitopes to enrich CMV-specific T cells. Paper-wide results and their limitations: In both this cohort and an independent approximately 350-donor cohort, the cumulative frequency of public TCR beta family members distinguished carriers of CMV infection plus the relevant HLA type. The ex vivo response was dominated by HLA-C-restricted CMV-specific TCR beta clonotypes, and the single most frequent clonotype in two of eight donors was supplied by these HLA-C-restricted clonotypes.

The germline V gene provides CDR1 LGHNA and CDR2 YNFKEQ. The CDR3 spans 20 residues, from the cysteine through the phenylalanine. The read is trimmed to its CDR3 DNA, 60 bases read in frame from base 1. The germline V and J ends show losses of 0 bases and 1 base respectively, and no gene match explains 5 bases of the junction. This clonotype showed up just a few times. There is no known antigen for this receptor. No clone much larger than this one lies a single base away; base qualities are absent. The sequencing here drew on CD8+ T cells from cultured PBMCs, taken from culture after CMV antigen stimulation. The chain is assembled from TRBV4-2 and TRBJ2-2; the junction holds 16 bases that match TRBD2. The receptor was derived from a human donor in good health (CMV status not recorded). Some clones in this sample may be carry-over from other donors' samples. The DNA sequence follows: TGTGCCAGCAGCCAAGACGTAGGGACTAGCGGGAGGGGGAACACCGGGGAGCTGTTTTTT. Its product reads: CASSQDVGTSGRGNTGELFF.